This T cell receptor (beta chain) was sequenced in a study of CD8 T cells in Susac syndrome. The CDR3 is made up of 17 amino acids. CDR1 is SNHLY and CDR2 is FYNNEI in the germline V gene. The J segment lost 1 base and the V segment lost 5 bases, leaving 6 bases of the junction unmatched. RNA was extracted with the RNeasy kit, and a quantity of roughly 0.5 to 1 ug was reverse transcribed using random hexamers. A multiplex approach, immunoSEQ multiplex PCR, amplified TCR beta CDR3 across 54 Vbeta and 13 Jbeta. From the immunoSEQ multiplex PCR reads, TCRdb called clonotypes with MiXCR, one entry per CDR3 protein. The sample comprises 150,000 to 200,000 distinct CDR3 sequences, over 85% of which are singletons, and around 0.096% rests with the top ten.

This TCR derives from a human donor in good health. Sequencing was carried out using CD4+ T cells from PBMCs. This chain uses TRBV2 with TRBJ1-6; 9 bases agree with TRBD1. CDR3 sequence: CASSRTGGSSYNSPLHF. The CDR3 DNA is TGTGCCAGCAGTCGAACAGGGGGCAGTTCCTATAATTCACCCCTCCACTTT. Full variable domain (remainder filled in from reference TRBV2 and TRBJ1-6): EPEVTQTPSHQVTQMGQEVILRCVPISNHLYFYWYRQILGQKVEFLVSFYNNEISEKSEIFDDQFSVERPDGSNFTLKIRSTKLEDSAMYFCASSRTGGSSYNSPLHFGNGTRLTVT.